Following are 13 T cell receptor beta chains from one sample sequenced in a study of CD8 T cells in ankylosing spondylitis. Each CDR3 protein gets one entry after TCRdb re-called the 5' RACE reads with MiXCR. The sample includes tens of thousands of distinct CDR3 sequences, around 25% of them seen just once. What was sequenced was blood, either unsorted or a sorted T cell fraction (not recorded which). The receptors come from a male donor with ankylosing spondylitis or in good health (not recorded which).

The chain combines TRBV20-1 with TRBJ2-7, with 7 bases matching TRBD2. The J segment lost 7 bases and the V segment lost 3 bases, leaving 6 bases of the junction unmatched. The V gene's germline CDR1 is DFQATT and CDR2 SNEGSKA (reference sequence). This CDR3 has 12 residues. The CDR3 loop reads CSARVLAREQYF. The CDR3 nucleotides read TGCAGTGCTAGGGTACTAGCGAGAGAGCAGTACTTC.

This clonotype was seen a few times. The chain is built from TRBV20-1 and TRBJ2-3; 8 bases match TRBD2. V lost 0 bases to trimming and J lost 2 bases; unmatched junction nucleotides: 7. Germline V CDR1 and CDR2: DFQATT, SNEGSKA (reference sequence). The CDR3 totals 16 residues. The CDR3 sequence: CSARDLVAGYTDTQYF. The CDR3 DNA sequence: TGCAGTGCTAGAGATTTAGTAGCGGGATACACAGATACGCAGTATTTT.

This clonotype occurred many times. The chain combines TRBV5-1 with TRBJ2-3, with TRBD2 identical over 8 bases. The V segment lost 9 bases and the J segment 4 bases; nucleotides outside the gene matches: 13. CDR3 length equals 15 residues. Germline lookup yields CDR1 SGHRS and CDR2 YFSETQ. This chain's CDR3 is CATRPRGGFADTQYF. The DNA for the CDR3 is TGCGCCACAAGGCCCCGGGGGGGGTTTGCAGATACGCAGTATTTT.

V is TRBV15 and J is TRBJ1-5; perhaps TRBD1 as D (6 bases). The CDR3 spans 15 residues. V gave up 3 bases and J gave up 3 bases, with 12 bases separating them. Germline-derived CDR1 and CDR2 are LNHNV and YYDKDF (reference sequence). The DNA of the CDR3 is TGTGCCACCAGCAGGGATGACAGGTCCAATCAGCCCCAGCATTTT. It codes for CATSRDDRSNQPQHF.

This chain links TRBV28 with TRBJ1-5, with a tentative D call TRBD1 (5 bases). The ends were cut back, 6 bases at V and 7 bases at J, with 16 bases in the middle. Germline V gene data show CDR1 as MDHEN and CDR2 as SYDVKM. The CDR3 length is 14 residues. In nucleotides, the CDR3 is TGTGCCAGCAGCCTTGACAGAGCTCGGCAGCCCCAGCATTTT. It codes for CASSLDRARQPQHF. Full variable domain (remainder filled in from reference TRBV28 and TRBJ1-5): DVKVTQSSRYLVKRTGEKVFLECVQDMDHENMFWYRQDPGLGLRLIYFSYDVKMKEKGDIPEGYSVSREKKERFSLILESASTNQTSMYLCASSLDRARQPQHFGDGTRLSIL.

This clonotype was detected many times. This sequence joins TRBV7-9 and TRBJ1-5; TRBD1 is a possible D gene (5 bases). Germline V gene sequence: CDR1 SEHNR, CDR2 FQNEAQ (reference sequence). The CDR3 has 13 amino acids. Trimming stripped 5 bases from V and 10 bases from J, with 15 bases between. The CDR3 sequence: CASSRMDNRPQHF. The CDR3 DNA reads TGTGCCAGCAGCCGAATGGACAACCGTCCCCAGCATTTT.

This chain uses TRBV12-3 or TRBV12-4 with TRBJ1-3; D is perhaps TRBD1 (5 bases). This CDR3 region has 14 residues. V lost 3 bases and J lost 4, with 10 bases in between. The CDR3 DNA follows: TGTGCCAGCAGTTTTCTGGGGGACGGAAACACCATATATTTT. Residues: CASSFLGDGNTIYF.

This clonotype has just a few counts. V is TRBV5-6 and J is TRBJ2-5; TRBD2 matches 10 bases. CDR1 and CDR2 (germline): SGHDT, YYEEEE. V lost 6 bases to trimming and J lost 5 bases; unmatched junction nucleotides: 4. This CDR3 contains 13 residues. The CDR3 DNA sequence: TGTGCCAGCATGCTAGCGGGAGTCGAGACCCAGTACTTC. This codes for CASMLAGVETQYF.

There are a few counts of this clonotype. The rearrangement links TRBV12-3 or TRBV12-4 to TRBJ1-2, with TRBD1 identical over 9 bases. Trimming cost V 5 bases and J 8 bases; bases outside gene matches: 9. This CDR3 region has 14 residues. The CDR3 spells CASSQGQGIKGYTF. For the CDR3, the DNA is TGTGCCAGCAGTCAGGGACAGGGAATTAAAGGCTACACCTTC.

The chain carries TRBV20-1 and TRBJ1-5; D remains unclear. The V end lost 1 base, the J end lost 7 bases, and 11 bases lay between the germline ends. This CDR3 comprises 13 residues. CDR1 DFQATT and CDR2 SNEGSKA come from the germline V gene (reference sequence). The chain's CDR3 is CSARAGEWQPQHF. As DNA, the CDR3 is TGCAGTGCTAGAGCGGGAGAATGGCAGCCCCAGCATTTT.

This sequence joins TRBV6-1 and TRBJ1-2; 9 bases fit TRBD1. This CDR3 has 14 amino acids. Germline V gives CDR1 MNHNS, CDR2 SASEGT. The V segment lost 5 bases and the J segment 4 bases; nucleotides outside the gene matches: 5. As DNA, the CDR3 is TGTGCCAGCAGTCCGACAGGGGGGGTCTATGGCTACACCTTC. Its translation is CASSPTGGVYGYTF.

The CDR3 region has the DNA TGTGCCATCAGTGGAAGACAGGGGATGGAAGAGACCCAGTACTTC. Its translation: CAISGRQGMEETQYF. The chain carries TRBV10-3 and TRBJ2-5, with 8 bases fitting TRBD1. Germline lookup yields CDR1 ENHRY and CDR2 SYGVKD. V dropped 4 bases and J dropped 3; count of bases not matched to a gene: 7. This CDR3 region has 15 residues.

This clonotype appeared many times. This sequence joins TRBV3-1 and TRBJ1-4; D is undetermined. V shed 0 bases and J shed 1 base, with 6 bases lying between them. Germline V gene lookup returns CDR1 LGHDT and CDR2 YNNKEL (reference sequence). This CDR3 spans 15 amino acids. CDR3 protein: CASSQERLTNEKLFF. The CDR3 bases are TGTGCCAGCAGCCAAGAAAGGCTAACTAATGAAAAACTGTTTTTT.